The 18 T cell receptor beta chains reported below all come from one sample, sequenced in a study of blood T cell repertoires in COVID-19. Sequenced by immunoSEQ multiplex PCR; TCRdb stores in-frame clones only, minus some. This table holds approximately 290,000 clones, around 90% found once. The sequenced sample consisted of PBMCs or T cells enriched from blood (not recorded which). All receptors come from a woman younger than 30 with acute COVID-19.

The rearrangement links TRBV25-1 to TRBJ2-7, with D unclear. The germline gives CDR1 MGHDK, CDR2 SYGVNS. The CDR3 runs 13 residues. The V end was cut by 2 bases, the J end by 6 bases, with 11 bases between. CDR3 coding DNA: TGTGCCAGCAGTGAAACCGACTTTAGCGAGCAGTACTTC. Residues: CASSETDFSEQYF.

The CDR3 reads CASSFYGGGNQPQHF. The CDR3 nucleotides are TGTGCCAGCAGCTTCTACGGGGGGGGGAATCAGCCCCAGCATTTT. V usage is TRBV6-5 and J usage is TRBJ1-5; tentative D call: TRBD1 (5 bases). This CDR3 comprises 15 residues. V was shortened by 6 bases and J by 4 bases, with 16 bases between the two germline ends. Germline-derived CDR1 and CDR2 are MNHEY and SVGAGI.

V usage is TRBV9 and J usage is TRBJ2-2, with D perhaps TRBD2 (6 bases). The ends were cut back, 0 bases at V and 0 bases at J, with 9 bases in the middle. The CDR3 contains 16 residues. Germline CDR1 SGDLS, CDR2 YYNGEE. The CDR3 spells CASSVDGGTNTGELFF. CDR3 DNA: TGTGCCAGCAGCGTAGACGGGGGAACGAACACCGGGGAGCTGTTTTTT.

The chain links TRBV18 to TRBJ2-2; D is possibly TRBD1 (6 bases). The V end was cut by 3 bases, the J end by 5 bases, with 13 bases between. The CDR3 is made up of 15 amino acids. Germline lookup yields CDR1 KGHSH and CDR2 LQKENI. The DNA for the CDR3 is TGTGCCAGCTCACCGTACAGGGAAAAAACCGGGGAGCTGTTTTTT. This translates into CASSPYREKTGELFF.

This clone was seen a few times. V is TRBV21-1 and J is TRBJ1-1. TRBV21-1 is tagged as a pseudogene. This CDR3 is built from 19 residues. The CDR3: CASSKVGGGCGRDDGEAFF. The CDR3 DNA reads TGTGCCAGCAGCAAAGTTGGCGGGGGGTGTGGCCGAGATGACGGTGAAGCTTTCTTT.

The rearrangement uses TRBV30 and TRBJ1-2; D is unclear. V was cut by 2 bases and J by 2 bases, with 6 bases left in between. The CDR3 spans 12 residues. CDR1 and CDR2 (germline): GTSNPN, SVGIG (reference sequence). The CDR3 region has the DNA TGTGCCTGGAGTTCGGGAAACTATGGCTACACCTTC. Encoded protein: CAWSSGNYGYTF.

The table lists this clone with many counts. The chain employs TRBV19 and TRBJ2-1, with 13 nucleotides matching TRBD2. The CDR3 is 14 residues long. The junction had 5 bases not matched to a gene; V was cut back by 6 bases and J by 9 bases. Germline V gene lookup returns CDR1 LNHDA and CDR2 SQIVND (reference sequence). The CDR3 region has the DNA TGTGCCAGTAGAGGACTAGCGGGAGACTCTGAGCAGTTCTTC. Translating gives CASRGLAGDSEQFF.

V and J are TRBV28 and TRBJ1-5; D is unclear. Germline loops: CDR1 MDHEN, CDR2 SYDVKM. The CDR3 consists of 13 residues. The V end lost 5 bases, the J end lost 3 bases, and 8 bases lay between the germline ends. The CDR3 reads CASSDTLNQPQHF. CDR3 bases: TGTGCCAGCAGTGATACTCTCAATCAGCCCCAGCATTTT.

The chain recombines TRBV13 with TRBJ2-7; TRBD2 agrees at 16 bases. The CDR3 runs to 17 residues. The germline gives CDR1 PRHDT, CDR2 FYEKMQ (reference sequence). With V trimmed by 4 bases and J by 3 bases, 6 bases remained unmatched. In nucleotides, the CDR3 is TGTGCCAGCAGCTCTCTGGGGACTAGCGGGAGGGTCTACGAGCAGTACTTC. Protein sequence: CASSSLGTSGRVYEQYF. The full variable domain, completed using reference TRBV13 and TRBJ2-7, is AAGVIQSPRHLIKEKRETATLKCYPIPRHDTVYWYQQGPGQDPQFLISFYEKMQSDKGSIPDRFSAQQFSDYHSELNMSSLELGDSALYFCASSSLGTSGRVYEQYFGPGTRLTVT.

This chain joins TRBV5-1 and TRBJ1-5; unclear D gene. The ends were cut back, 4 bases at V and 7 bases at J, with 12 bases in the middle. Germline CDR1 and CDR2: SGHRS and YFSETQ. The length of the CDR3 is 13 residues. The CDR3 region is CASSVGPEQPQHF. CDR3 coding DNA: TGCGCCAGCAGCGTTGGCCCGGAGCAGCCCCAGCATTTT.

The chain has TRBV19 and TRBJ1-5; 9 bases line up with TRBD1. With 7 bases clipped from V and 6 bases from J, the junction kept 7 bases outside the gene matches. The length of the CDR3 is 14 residues. Germline loops: CDR1 LNHDA, CDR2 SQIVND (reference sequence). The CDR3: CASIGTGYAQPQHF. The CDR3, as DNA: TGTGCCAGTATTGGGACAGGGTACGCTCAGCCCCAGCATTTT.

The chain carries TRBV5-1 and TRBJ2-7, with a possible D match to TRBD1 (5 bases). V lost 3 bases to trimming and J lost 4 bases, with 20 bases between them. The germline gives CDR1 SGHRS, CDR2 YFSETQ. The CDR3 extends over 16 amino acids. CDR3 sequence reads: CASSSSPPGILYEQYF. DNA of the CDR3: TGCGCCAGCAGCTCGTCCCCTCCAGGGATATTGTACGAGCAGTACTTC.

Worth noting for this clone: The sample carries other DNA sequences with the same CDR3. The genes are TRBV28 and TRBJ2-7; no clear D. Germline-derived CDR1 and CDR2 are MDHEN and SYDVKM. V was shortened by 2 bases and J by 0 bases, with 2 bases between the two germline ends. This CDR3 has 12 residues. CDR3 sequence (DNA): TGTGCCAGCAGTTTACGCTCCTACGAGCAGTACTTC. Residues: CASSLRSYEQYF.

The V and J genes are TRBV7-3 and TRBJ1-5, with D possibly TRBD1 on 5 matching bases. The V end lost 5 bases, the J end lost 5 bases, and 10 bases lay between the germline ends. From germline, CDR1 is SGHTA and CDR2 FQGTGA. There are 13 residues in the CDR3. CDR3 in DNA: TGTGCCAGCAGCCCCCAGGGTGATCAGCCCCAGCATTTT. It codes for CASSPQGDQPQHF.

V and J are TRBV5-6 and TRBJ1-2, with D possibly being TRBD1 (6 bases). CDR1 is SGHDT and CDR2 is YYEEEE in the germline V gene. V lost 4 bases and J 8 bases, leaving 12 bases between the germline ends. This CDR3 has 12 amino acids. CDR3 coding DNA: TGTGCCAGCAGCCCTGGACAGTTAGGCTACACCTTC. Protein sequence: CASSPGQLGYTF.

As DNA, the CDR3 is TGTGCCAGCAGCTCAGAAACGTGGGGGCAGGGCTCCTACGAGCAGTACTTC. Translated: CASSSETWGQGSYEQYF. The chain has TRBV7-9 and TRBJ2-7; tentative D call: TRBD1 (6 bases). The CDR3 runs to 17 residues. The ends were cut back, 4 bases at V and 0 bases at J, with 19 bases in the middle. Germline loops: CDR1 SEHNR, CDR2 FQNEAQ (reference sequence).

This clone occurred a few times. The chain recombines TRBV11-2 with TRBJ1-1; TRBD1 is a possible D gene (5 bases). The CDR3 is 15 residues long. Trimming took off 0 bases at V and 4 bases at J, with 12 bases between the two ends. Germline V gene data show CDR1 as SGHAT and CDR2 as FQNNGV. Here the CDR3 DNA reads TGTGCCAGCAGCTTAGATGCAGGGTCGGGCACTGAAGCTTTCTTT. It codes for CASSLDAGSGTEAFF.

The chain is built from TRBV5-1 and TRBJ1-3; TRBD1 is a possible D gene (5 bases). In germline, CDR1 is SGHRS, CDR2 YFSETQ. This CDR3 has 15 amino acids. V dropped 1 base and J dropped 4 bases, with 12 bases sitting between them. Here the CDR3 DNA reads TGCGCCAGCAGCTTGTTGGGGCAGGTGGGAAACACCATATATTTT. Protein product: CASSLLGQVGNTIYF. Based on the CDR3 plus reference TRBV5-1 and TRBJ1-3, the full variable domain is KAGVTQTPRYLIKTRGQQVTLSCSPISGHRSVSWYQQTPGQGLQFLFEYFSETQRNKGNFPGRFSGRQFSNSRSEMNVSTLELGDSALYLCASSLLGQVGNTIYFGEGSWLTVV.